A single TCR beta chain is shown here with its context. The target antigen is unknown. There are 14 residues in the CDR3. Trimming shortened V by 3 bases and J by 0 bases, and 11 bases separated the two germline ends. Germline CDR1 and CDR2: SQVTM and ANQGSEA. TCRdb keeps only in-frame clones here, not all; method: immunoSEQ multiplex PCR. Seen here are 980,000 or so clones, approximately 76% observed once, and the top ten hold 1.5%. Donors comprised only Caucasian adults living in Nashville, Tennessee. This sample is drawn from a study of shared clonotypes between healthy human individuals. Notes on the study in general: Around 5% was the fraction of naive CD4 clonotypes found shared across several donors. Some clonotypes were shared by all four sorted-subset donors, while others were not shared. The non-shared ones had lower generation probabilities than the shared ones.

The receptor was derived from a man between 18 and 35 years old in good health. V and J are TRBV29-1 and TRBJ1-1, with unresolved D. Sequencing used memory CD4+ T cells sorted from blood. Subset of the sample: CD45RA-negative fraction. The CDR3 is CSVEMKVMNTEAFF. The CDR3 DNA reads as TGCAGCGTTGAGATGAAGGTGATGAACACTGAAGCTTTCTTT.